The 23 T cell receptor beta chains below come from one sample, sequenced in a study of blood T cell repertoires in COVID-19. Libraries were prepared by immunoSEQ multiplex PCR; TCRdb keeps only in-frame clonotypes and omits some of them. The sample carries more than 75,000 clones, approximately 86% recorded once. Sequencing was performed on peripheral blood. Every receptor here comes from a woman in her seventies with acute or convalescent COVID-19.

The chain uses TRBV28 and TRBJ1-2, with TRBD1 identical over 9 bases. Germline CDR1 is MDHEN and CDR2 is SYDVKM. V was pared by 2 bases and J by 4 bases, with 8 bases of the junction left unmatched. The CDR3 consists of 16 residues. CDR3 nucleotide sequence: TGTGCCAGCAGTTTAATCACCGGGACAGGGATCTATGGCTACACCTTC. This translates into CASSLITGTGIYGYTF.

The V and J genes are TRBV5-1 and TRBJ2-7, with D possibly TRBD1 on 6 matching bases. The CDR3 is 15 amino acids. Per germline, CDR1 SGHRS and CDR2 YFSETQ. Trimming stripped 2 bases from V and 0 bases from J, with 12 bases between. This CDR3 is CASSLAAGDSYEQYF. DNA for the CDR3: TGCGCCAGCAGCTTAGCGGCAGGGGACTCCTACGAGCAGTACTTC.

The chain recombines TRBV5-1 with TRBJ2-7; the D gene is possibly TRBD1 (6 bases). The length of the CDR3 is 14 residues. Trimming stripped 3 bases from V and 2 bases from J, with 12 bases between. CDR1 and CDR2 from the germline V gene are SGHRS and YFSETQ. The CDR3: CASSWGHGTYEQYF. The CDR3, as DNA: TGCGCCAGCAGCTGGGGACATGGTACCTACGAGCAGTACTTC.

The rearrangement joins TRBV4-1 to TRBJ1-2; 12 bases are shared with TRBD1. Per germline, CDR1 MGHRA and CDR2 YSYEKL. This CDR3 spans 17 amino acids. With V trimmed by 0 bases and J by 5 bases, 7 bases remained unmatched. CDR3 sequence: CASSQEGTGGPGYGYTF. CDR3 nucleotide sequence: TGCGCCAGCAGCCAAGAGGGGACAGGGGGCCCCGGGTATGGCTACACCTTC.

V is TRBV19 and J is TRBJ2-2; D possibly corresponds to TRBD2 (5 bases). Germline assignment: CDR1 LNHDA and CDR2 SQIVND (reference sequence). This CDR3 is 15 amino acids long. Trimming took 4 bases from V and 1 from J, leaving 10 bases between them. The CDR3 region is CASSNLAGNTGELFF. The CDR3 DNA reads as TGTGCCAGTAGTAACCTAGCCGGGAACACCGGGGAGCTGTTTTTT. Looking up the rest from reference TRBV19 and TRBJ2-2 gives the full variable domain: DGGITQSPKYLFRKEGQNVTLSCEQNLNHDAMYWYRQDPGQGLRLIYYSQIVNDFQKGDIAEGYSVSREKKESFPLTVTSAQKNPTAFYLCASSNLAGNTGELFFGEGSRLTVL.

The chain recombines TRBV20-1 with TRBJ2-5, with 9 bases that match TRBD2. Germline trimming cut 3 bases from V and 3 bases from J; bases unmatched to any gene: 11. The CDR3 is 16 amino acids. Germline values: CDR1 DFQATT, CDR2 SNEGSKA (reference sequence). CDR3 sequence reads: CSASLMSGGSKETQYF. As DNA, the CDR3 is TGCAGTGCTAGTTTGATGAGCGGGGGGAGTAAAGAGACCCAGTACTTC.

This clone was recorded only once. This chain uses TRBV19 with TRBJ2-7; 8 bases line up with TRBD2. V was clipped by 3 bases and J by 2 bases; unmatched bases: 0. The CDR3 extends over 13 amino acids. Germline V gene sequence: CDR1 LNHDA, CDR2 SQIVND (reference sequence). The CDR3 protein is CASSMRGAYEQYF. The CDR3 DNA is TGTGCCAGTAGTATGCGGGGGGCCTACGAGCAGTACTTC. Based on the CDR3 plus reference TRBV19 and TRBJ2-7, the full variable domain is DGGITQSPKYLFRKEGQNVTLSCEQNLNHDAMYWYRQDPGQGLRLIYYSQIVNDFQKGDIAEGYSVSREKKESFPLTVTSAQKNPTAFYLCASSMRGAYEQYFGPGTRLTVT.

The chain employs TRBV28 and TRBJ1-6; TRBD1 matches at 7 bases. The junction had 5 bases not matched to a gene; V was cut back by 6 bases and J by 6 bases. CDR3 length: 14 residues. Germline CDR1 and CDR2: MDHEN and SYDVKM. CDR3 sequence: CASRPGTANSPLHF. The CDR3 bases are TGTGCCAGCAGACCCGGGACAGCTAATTCACCCCTCCACTTT.

The chain combines TRBV5-1 with TRBJ1-2; D is unresolved. Trimming removed 1 base at V and 3 bases at J, with 7 bases between. CDR3 length equals 13 residues. The V gene's germline CDR1 is SGHRS and CDR2 YFSETQ. CDR3 amino acids: CASSLSPDYGYTF. The CDR3 nucleotides are TGCGCCAGCAGCTTGTCCCCGGACTATGGCTACACCTTC.

The V and J genes are TRBV24-1 and TRBJ1-2, with D tentatively TRBD1 (6 bases). CDR3 length equals 14 residues. V was shortened by 5 bases and J by 7 bases, with 16 bases between the two germline ends. Per the germline V gene, CDR1 is KGHDR and CDR2 is SFDVKD. Here the CDR3 reads CATSGPDRWSGYTF. As DNA, the CDR3 is TGTGCCACCAGTGGCCCTGACAGGTGGAGTGGCTACACCTTC.

The chain joins TRBV10-3 to TRBJ2-1, with D maybe TRBD1 (6 bases). Deletions cut 4 bases from V and 4 bases from J, with 11 bases between. The CDR3 loop spans 14 amino acids. CDR1 and CDR2 (germline): ENHRY, SYGVKD. The CDR3 coding sequence is TGTGCCATCAGTGTTCACAGGGATTACAATGAGCAGTTCTTC. This sequence encodes CAISVHRDYNEQFF.

The CDR3 bases are TGTGCCAGTAGTCCTAACAGGGCAACAGATACGCAGTATTTT. Amino acids: CASSPNRATDTQYF. This rearrangement joins TRBV19 to TRBJ2-3, with D maybe TRBD1 (6 bases). V was clipped by 5 bases and J by 3 bases, with 12 bases between them. There are 14 residues in the CDR3. The V gene's germline CDR1 is LNHDA and CDR2 SQIVND (reference sequence).

This chain connects TRBV7-2 to TRBJ1-2, with D uncertain. The V and J ends lost 4 bases and 7 bases respectively, with 13 bases between them. The CDR3 sequence is 13 residues long. The V gene's germline CDR1 is SGHTA and CDR2 FQGNSA. CDR3 protein: CASSSTAPAGYTF. The CDR3 bases are TGTGCCAGCAGCTCTACCGCGCCCGCTGGCTACACCTTC.

The chain links TRBV5-6 to TRBJ2-1; 7 nucleotides match TRBD2. CDR3 length equals 17 residues. Trimming cost V 2 bases and J 0 bases; bases outside gene matches: 8. Germline V gives CDR1 SGHDT, CDR2 YYEEEE. The CDR3 region has the DNA TGTGCCAGCAGCTTCGCGGGGGTTTCTGGCTCCTACAATGAGCAGTTCTTC. Translated: CASSFAGVSGSYNEQFF.

The chain combines TRBV13 with TRBJ1-4, with TRBD1 identical over 8 bases. V lost 0 bases to trimming and J lost 5 bases; unmatched junction nucleotides: 2. Per the germline V gene, CDR1 is PRHDT and CDR2 is FYEKMQ (reference sequence). The length of the CDR3 is 15 residues. The CDR3 DNA sequence: TGTGCCAGCAGCTTAGGTACAGGGGGAAATGAAAAACTGTTTTTT. Amino acids: CASSLGTGGNEKLFF.

The chain uses TRBV19 and TRBJ2-4; 10 bases are shared with TRBD1. The germline V gene encodes CDR1 LNHDA and CDR2 SQIVND (reference sequence). The CDR3 spans 19 residues. J gave up 0 bases and V 4 bases, and 12 bases lay outside the gene matches. The CDR3 protein is CASSTGQGDRGVAKNIQYF. DNA for the CDR3: TGTGCCAGTAGTACCGGACAGGGGGACAGGGGAGTAGCCAAAAACATTCAGTACTTC.

This clone was seen just once. V is TRBV5-4 and J is TRBJ2-2; 9 nucleotides agree with TRBD1. Germline lookup yields CDR1 SGHNT and CDR2 YYREEE (reference sequence). V was pared by 0 bases and J by 7 bases, with 7 bases of the junction left unmatched. The CDR3 sequence is 16 residues long. The CDR3 is CASSLGGTGYIGELFF. The CDR3 DNA reads TGTGCCAGCAGCTTGGGAGGGACAGGGTATATCGGGGAGCTGTTTTTT.

CDR3 coding DNA: TGTGCCAGCTCACCACGGGCAGGGGGCCGCGGAGAGACCCAGTACTTC. This translates into CASSPRAGGRGETQYF. The V and J genes are TRBV18 and TRBJ2-5; 8 bases line up with TRBD1. Germline-derived CDR1 and CDR2 are KGHSH and LQKENI. The CDR3 is 16 residues long. V lost 1 base, J lost 4 bases, and 8 bases stayed unmatched.

This chain joins TRBV2 and TRBJ1-4; unclear D gene. V lost 6 bases and J lost 6, with 11 bases in between. Germline V gene lookup returns CDR1 SNHLY and CDR2 FYNNEI. The CDR3 spans 13 residues. The CDR3 nucleotides are TGTGCCAGCAGAGAGGGAGGGTATGAAAAACTGTTTTTT. It specifies CASREGGYEKLFF.

The chain uses TRBV11-2 and TRBJ1-6, with unresolved D. CDR3 length: 16 residues. Germline-derived CDR1 and CDR2 are SGHAT and FQNNGV. V lost 1 base to trimming and J lost 4 bases, with 11 bases between them. The CDR3 loop reads CASSLVDTLYNSPLHF. Written as DNA, the CDR3 is TGTGCCAGCAGCTTAGTAGATACCCTATATAATTCACCCCTCCACTTT.

The V gene is TRBV27, the J gene TRBJ2-7; 7 bases are shared with TRBD2. The CDR3 is 16 amino acids. Germline V gene lookup returns CDR1 MNHEY and CDR2 SMNVEV (reference sequence). The trim removed 5 bases at V and 2 bases at J, leaving 12 bases unmatched. The CDR3 bases are TGTGCCAGCAGTAACCGACTAGCTAGGTTCCCCTACGAGCAGTACTTC. Its translation is CASSNRLARFPYEQYF.

The V call is TRBV7-9, the J call TRBJ1-6, with 8 bases identical to TRBD1. After removal of 4 bases from V and 10 bases from J, the junction contained 6 bases not matched to a gene. From germline, CDR1 is SEHNR and CDR2 FQNEAQ (reference sequence). CDR3 length equals 14 residues. The CDR3 DNA is TGTGCCAGCAGCTCGGGACAGGTTCGCTCACCCCTCCACTTT. Translated, it gives CASSSGQVRSPLHF.

In this sample, this clone turned up once. The CDR3 bases are TGTGCTAGTGCACAGACCCATAATTCACCCCTCCACTTT. Amino acids: CASAQTHNSPLHF. V usage is TRBV12-5 and J usage is TRBJ1-6; D unclear. CDR3 length: 13 amino acids. Germline loops: CDR1 LGHNT, CDR2 FRNRAP. Trimming stripped 7 bases from V and 5 bases from J, with 9 bases between.